This T cell receptor beta chain was recorded in a study of T cell responses to AZD1222 COVID-19 vaccine. This clone has only a few counts. Germline assignment: CDR1 MDHEN and CDR2 SYDVKM. Unmatched junction bases numbered 13, after V lost 6 bases and J lost 6 bases. The CDR3 covers 15 residues. Repertoires were generated with immunoSEQ multiplex PCR, while TCRdb's copy carries only in-frame clones and drops some. The data show 130,000 or so clones, with about 86% seen just once and more than 10% held by the top ten. The sample was peripheral blood, taken on day 0 of AZD1222 vaccination. This receptor was taken from an adult in good health. The chain recombines TRBV28 with TRBJ1-1, with 7 positions matching TRBD1. Here the CDR3 reads CASRPEGARGAEAFF. Here the CDR3 DNA reads TGTGCCAGCAGGCCCGAGGGGGCAAGGGGGGCTGAAGCTTTCTTT. Together with reference TRBV28 and TRBJ1-1, the CDR3 gives the full variable domain: DVKVTQSSRYLVKRTGEKVFLECVQDMDHENMFWYRQDPGLGLRLIYFSYDVKMKEKGDIPEGYSVSREKKERFSLILESASTNQTSMYLCASRPEGARGAEAFFGQGTRLTVV.